This entry describes one T cell receptor beta chain. Antigen: not known. This sample was included in a study of CD8+ T cells in alopecia areata. Findings and caveats of the study: A large proportion of expanded lesional clones were detected persisting in scalp and blood during tofacitinib. Mice showed clearer TCR sharing than patients did, a gap that was possibly HLA-related. The presence of one nonresponder keeps the tie between baseline CD8+ expansion and response uncertain.

The treatment: oral pan-JAK inhibitor, 5-10 mg twice daily. Following extraction, RNA underwent reverse transcription to cDNA, which served as the sequencing template. This table comes from immunoSEQ multiplex PCR, and its TCRdb copy is limited to in-frame clones, with some not included. Seen here are roughly 180,000 clones, less than 70% observed once, and the top ten hold 9.5% to 14%. Trimming cost V 5 bases and J 5 bases, with 12 bases left between them. Germline CDR1 and CDR2: LNHDA and SQIVND (reference sequence). The CDR3 consists of 14 residues. Specimen: CD8+ T cells sorted from blood, collected at week 24, from a patient treated with tofacitinib. The receptor's source is a human donor with alopecia areata. This rearrangement joins TRBV19 to TRBJ2-2; maybe TRBD2 (6 bases). CDR3 loop: CASSDVAETGELFF. CDR3 sequence (DNA): TGTGCCAGTAGTGACGTAGCGGAGACCGGGGAGCTGTTTTTT.